Below, 7 T cell receptor beta chains from the same sample are listed, as sequenced in a study of cytomegalovirus exposure and HLA in healthy donors. PCR amplification relied on 60 Vbeta primers (plus 13 Jbeta primers). Data came from immunoSEQ multiplex PCR; TCRdb stores just in-frame clones and leaves some out. This table holds around 160,000 clones, just over 75% found once. The sample consisted of PBMCs. The receptors derive from a woman in her thirties or forties in good health and CMV-seronegative.

This rearrangement joins TRBV6-5 to TRBJ2-7; possible D gene TRBD2, 6 bases. CDR1 is MNHEY, CDR2 SVGAGI, per germline. V lost 0 bases, J lost 0 bases, and 9 bases lay in between. This CDR3 has 15 amino acids. The CDR3 spells CASSYSTGGSYEQYF. The CDR3 nucleotides are TGTGCCAGCAGTTACTCGACCGGGGGCTCCTACGAGCAGTACTTC.

The CDR3 spells CASSFSGAGNTIYF. Here the CDR3 DNA reads TGTGCCAGCAGCTTCTCAGGGGCTGGAAACACCATATATTTT. This chain connects TRBV11-3 to TRBJ1-3; possible D gene TRBD1, 6 bases. The CDR3 length is 14 residues. V gave up 3 bases and J gave up 2 bases, with 8 bases separating them. Germline V CDR1 and CDR2: SGHNT, YENEEA.

V gene TRBV2 combines with J gene TRBJ2-3, with D possibly matching TRBD2 (7 bases). This CDR3 comprises 15 residues. V lost 5 bases and J 8 bases, leaving 20 bases between the germline ends. Germline-derived CDR1 and CDR2 are SNHLY and FYNNEI. CDR3 sequence reads: CASSLESGRGGTQYF. CDR3 coding DNA: TGTGCCAGCAGTTTAGAATCGGGTAGGGGGGGTACGCAGTATTTT.

The chain couples TRBV30 to TRBJ1-5; 7 bases line up with TRBD1. The length of the CDR3 is 14 residues. Germline loops: CDR1 GTSNPN, CDR2 SVGIG (reference sequence). V dropped 3 bases and J dropped 2; count of bases not matched to a gene: 4. The CDR3 nucleotides are TGTGCCTGGAGGGGCCAGGGGGGCAATCAGCCCCAGCATTTT. It codes for CAWRGQGGNQPQHF.

V is TRBV5-1 and J is TRBJ2-1; D not resolved. The length of the CDR3 is 14 residues. Germline lookup yields CDR1 SGHRS and CDR2 YFSETQ. Trimming took off 2 bases at V and 5 bases at J, with 11 bases between the two ends. The CDR3: CASSFSSSNNEQFF. The CDR3 DNA sequence: TGCGCCAGCAGCTTTAGTAGCTCTAACAATGAGCAGTTCTTC.

The rearrangement uses TRBV7-6 and TRBJ2-1, with D uncertain. Per germline, CDR1 SGHVS and CDR2 FNYEAQ. This CDR3 has 13 amino acids. V lost 2 bases and J 5 bases, leaving 7 bases between the germline ends. The CDR3 here is CASSLNSNNEQFF. The CDR3 nucleotides are TGTGCCAGCAGCTTAAACAGCAACAATGAGCAGTTCTTC.

This rearrangement joins TRBV6-1 to TRBJ2-1; tentatively, D is TRBD2 (5 bases). Germline CDR1 MNHNS, CDR2 SASEGT. The germline V and J ends were trimmed by 3 bases and 15 bases, with 24 bases remaining between them. The length of the CDR3 is 15 residues. CDR3: CASSDTGVTTTETFF. CDR3 coding DNA: TGTGCCAGCAGTGACACCGGGGTGACGACGACGGAGACGTTCTTC.